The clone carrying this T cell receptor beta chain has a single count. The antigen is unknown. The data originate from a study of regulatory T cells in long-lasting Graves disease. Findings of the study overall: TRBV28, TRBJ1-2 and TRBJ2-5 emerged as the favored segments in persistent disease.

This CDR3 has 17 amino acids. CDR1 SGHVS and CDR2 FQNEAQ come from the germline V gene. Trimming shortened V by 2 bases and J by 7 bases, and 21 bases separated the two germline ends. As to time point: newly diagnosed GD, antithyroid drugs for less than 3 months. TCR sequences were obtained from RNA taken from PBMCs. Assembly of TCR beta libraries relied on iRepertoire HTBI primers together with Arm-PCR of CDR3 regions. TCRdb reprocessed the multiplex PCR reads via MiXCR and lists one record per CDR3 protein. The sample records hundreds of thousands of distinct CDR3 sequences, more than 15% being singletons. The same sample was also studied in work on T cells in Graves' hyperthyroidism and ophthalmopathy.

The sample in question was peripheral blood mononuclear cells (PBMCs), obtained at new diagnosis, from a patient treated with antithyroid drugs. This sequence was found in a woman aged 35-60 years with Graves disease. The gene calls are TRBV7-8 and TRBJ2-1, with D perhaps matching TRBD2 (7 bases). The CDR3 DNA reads TGTGCCAGCAGCTTACGGTCGGGCGGGGGCCCCGATAATGAGCAGTTCTTC. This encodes CASSLRSGGGPDNEQFF.